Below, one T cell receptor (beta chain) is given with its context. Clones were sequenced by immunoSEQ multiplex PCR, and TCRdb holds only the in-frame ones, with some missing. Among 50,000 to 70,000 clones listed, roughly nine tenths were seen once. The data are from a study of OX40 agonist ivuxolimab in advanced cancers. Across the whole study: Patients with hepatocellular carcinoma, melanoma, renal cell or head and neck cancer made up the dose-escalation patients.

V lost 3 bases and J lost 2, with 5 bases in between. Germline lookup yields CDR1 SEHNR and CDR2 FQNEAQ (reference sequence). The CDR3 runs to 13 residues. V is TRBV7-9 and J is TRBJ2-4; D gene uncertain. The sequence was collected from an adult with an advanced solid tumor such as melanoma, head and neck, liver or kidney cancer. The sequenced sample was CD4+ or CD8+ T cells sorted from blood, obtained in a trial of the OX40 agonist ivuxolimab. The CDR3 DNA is TGTGCCAGCAGCTTCGGACCCAAAAACATTCAGTACTTC. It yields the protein CASSFGPKNIQYF.